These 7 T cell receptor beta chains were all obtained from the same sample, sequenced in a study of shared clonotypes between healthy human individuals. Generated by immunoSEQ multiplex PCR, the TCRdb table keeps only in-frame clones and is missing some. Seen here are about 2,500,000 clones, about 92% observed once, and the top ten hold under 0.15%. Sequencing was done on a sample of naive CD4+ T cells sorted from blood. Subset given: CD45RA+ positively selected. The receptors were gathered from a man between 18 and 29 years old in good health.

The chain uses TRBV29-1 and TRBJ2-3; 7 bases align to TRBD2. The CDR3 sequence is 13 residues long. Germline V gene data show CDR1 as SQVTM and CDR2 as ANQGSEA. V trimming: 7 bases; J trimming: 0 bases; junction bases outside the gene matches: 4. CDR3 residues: CSGNSGSTDTQYF. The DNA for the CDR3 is TGCAGCGGAAATAGCGGGAGCACAGATACGCAGTATTTT.

CDR3 nucleotide sequence: TGCGCCAGCAGCCCGGGACAGGGGTCGAACACTGAAGCTTTCTTT. It encodes CASSPGQGSNTEAFF. This chain links TRBV4-1 with TRBJ1-1; 10 bases agree with TRBD1. The CDR3 sequence is 15 residues long. Trimming cost V 4 bases and J 1 base; bases outside gene matches: 3. Germline values: CDR1 MGHRA, CDR2 YSYEKL.

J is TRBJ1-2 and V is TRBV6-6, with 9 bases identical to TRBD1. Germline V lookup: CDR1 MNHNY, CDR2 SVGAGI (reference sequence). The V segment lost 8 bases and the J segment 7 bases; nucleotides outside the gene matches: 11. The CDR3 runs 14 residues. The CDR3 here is CASLEGQGIGGYTF. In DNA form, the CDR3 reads TGTGCCAGCCTTGAGGGACAGGGTATTGGTGGCTACACCTTC.

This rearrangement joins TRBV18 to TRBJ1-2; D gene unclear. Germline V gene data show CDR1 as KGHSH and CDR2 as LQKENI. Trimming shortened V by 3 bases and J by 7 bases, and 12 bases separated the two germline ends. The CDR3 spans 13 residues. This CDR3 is CASSPNDGLGYTF. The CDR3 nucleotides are TGTGCCAGCTCACCCAACGACGGGCTTGGCTACACCTTC.

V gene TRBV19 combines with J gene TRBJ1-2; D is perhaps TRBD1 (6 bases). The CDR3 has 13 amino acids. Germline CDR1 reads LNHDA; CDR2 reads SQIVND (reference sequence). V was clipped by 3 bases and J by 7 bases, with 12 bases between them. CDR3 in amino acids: CASSIVEGGGYTF. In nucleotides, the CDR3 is TGTGCCAGTAGTATCGTAGAAGGGGGTGGCTACACCTTC.

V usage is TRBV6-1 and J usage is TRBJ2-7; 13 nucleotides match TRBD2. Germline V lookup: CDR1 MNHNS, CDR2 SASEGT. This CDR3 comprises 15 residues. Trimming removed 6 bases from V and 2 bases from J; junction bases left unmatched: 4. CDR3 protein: CASSPTSGGPYEQYF. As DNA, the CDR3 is TGTGCCAGCAGCCCGACTAGCGGGGGGCCCTACGAGCAGTACTTC.

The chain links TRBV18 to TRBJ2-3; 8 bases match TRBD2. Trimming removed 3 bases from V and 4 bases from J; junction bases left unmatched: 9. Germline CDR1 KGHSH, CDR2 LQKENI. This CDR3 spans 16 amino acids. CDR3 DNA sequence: TGTGCCAGCTCACCGGGTTGGCTAGCGGGCCCAGATACGCAGTATTTT. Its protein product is CASSPGWLAGPDTQYF.